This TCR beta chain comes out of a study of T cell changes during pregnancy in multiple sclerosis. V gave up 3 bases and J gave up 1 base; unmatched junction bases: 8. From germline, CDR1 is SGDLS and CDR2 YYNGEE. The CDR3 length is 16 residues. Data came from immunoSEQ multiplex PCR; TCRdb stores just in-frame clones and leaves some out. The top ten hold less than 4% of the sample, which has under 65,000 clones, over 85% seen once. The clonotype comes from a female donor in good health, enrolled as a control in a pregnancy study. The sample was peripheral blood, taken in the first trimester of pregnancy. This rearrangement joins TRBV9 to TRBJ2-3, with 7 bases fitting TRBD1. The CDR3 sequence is CASSGNRGHRTDTQYF. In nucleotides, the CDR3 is TGTGCCAGCAGCGGGAACAGGGGTCACCGCACAGATACGCAGTATTTT.